This T cell receptor (beta chain) was sequenced for a study of response to subunit inactivated influenza vaccine. This clonotype has a handful of counts. Antigen specificity is unknown. General study points: The authors suggested that few new T cells are recruited per seasonal influenza vaccination.

TCRdb itself ran the RT-PCR reads through MiXCR, one entry per CDR3 protein. The sample has over 450,000 distinct CDR3 sequences; 13% are singletons. The receptor was derived from a man in his fifties who received an inactivated influenza vaccine. Sequences were derived from PBMCs from blood, sampled 40 to 50 days after vaccination.

In nucleotides, the CDR3 is TGTGCCAGCAGTTCTAGCGACCCCACAGATACGCAGTATTTT. Its translation is CASSSSDPTDTQYF. The genes are TRBV27 and TRBJ2-3; possible D gene TRBD2, 6 bases. Germline values: CDR1 MNHEY, CDR2 SMNVEV (reference sequence). The CDR3 has 14 amino acids. V was clipped by 4 bases and J by 2 bases, with 10 bases between them.